This T cell receptor (beta chain) was recorded in a study of T cells in Graves' hyperthyroidism and ophthalmopathy. Study-level background: Peripheral blood samples were taken at initial diagnosis, prior to any treatment.

This clonotype appeared many times. The authors deemed Graves' hyperthyroidism stable absent ophthalmopathy progression within 18 months. Patients showing uncontrolled infection, other autoimmune disease, pregnancy or lactation were ineligible. V lost 6 bases and J lost 10; bases outside the gene matches: 14. The CDR3 has 16 residues. The germline V gene has CDR1 MDHEN and CDR2 SYDVKM. Amplification targeted TCR beta CDR3 regions from RNA transcripts. The TCR CDR3 first-round RT-PCR relied on the HTBI primer set. From the multiplex PCR reads, TCRdb called clonotypes with MiXCR, one entry per CDR3 protein. The sample consists of under 550,000 distinct CDR3 sequences, roughly an eighth of them appearing once.

The sequenced sample was blood. The chain links TRBV28 to TRBJ1-6, with 8 bases lining up with TRBD1. This receptor was obtained from a woman under 30 with Graves' hyperthyroidism. As DNA, the CDR3 is TGTGCCAGCAGGGGGGGACAGGATCCCAGGAGGTCACCCCTCCACTTT. Its protein product is CASRGGQDPRRSPLHF.